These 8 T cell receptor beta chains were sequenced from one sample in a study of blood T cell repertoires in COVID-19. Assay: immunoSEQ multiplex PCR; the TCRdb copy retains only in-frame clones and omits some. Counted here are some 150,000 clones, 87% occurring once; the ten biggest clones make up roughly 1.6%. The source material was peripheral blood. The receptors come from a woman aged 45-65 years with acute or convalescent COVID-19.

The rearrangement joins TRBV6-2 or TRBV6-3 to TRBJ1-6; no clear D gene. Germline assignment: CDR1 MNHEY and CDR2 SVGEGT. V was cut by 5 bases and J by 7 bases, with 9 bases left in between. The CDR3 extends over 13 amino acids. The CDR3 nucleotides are TGTGCCAGCAGTACCACTATCAATTCACCCCTCCACTTT. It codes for CASSTTINSPLHF.

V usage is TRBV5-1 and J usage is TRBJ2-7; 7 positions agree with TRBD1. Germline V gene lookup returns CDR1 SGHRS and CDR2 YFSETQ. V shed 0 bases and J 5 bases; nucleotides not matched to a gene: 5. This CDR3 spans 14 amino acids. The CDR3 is CASSLAATGDEQYF. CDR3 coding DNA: TGCGCCAGCAGCTTGGCGGCCACAGGGGACGAGCAGTACTTC.

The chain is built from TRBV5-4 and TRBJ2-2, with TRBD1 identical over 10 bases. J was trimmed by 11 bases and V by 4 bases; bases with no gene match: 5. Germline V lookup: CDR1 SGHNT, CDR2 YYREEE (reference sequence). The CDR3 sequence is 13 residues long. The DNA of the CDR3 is TGTGCCAGCAGCGCTAGACAGGGGGCCGAGCTGTTTTTT. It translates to CASSARQGAELFF.

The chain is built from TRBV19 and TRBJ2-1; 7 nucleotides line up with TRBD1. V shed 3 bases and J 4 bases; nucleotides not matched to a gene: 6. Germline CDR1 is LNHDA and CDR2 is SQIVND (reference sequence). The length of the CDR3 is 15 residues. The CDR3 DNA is TGTGCCAGTAGTATTCACAGGGGACCGTACAATGAGCAGTTCTTC. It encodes CASSIHRGPYNEQFF.

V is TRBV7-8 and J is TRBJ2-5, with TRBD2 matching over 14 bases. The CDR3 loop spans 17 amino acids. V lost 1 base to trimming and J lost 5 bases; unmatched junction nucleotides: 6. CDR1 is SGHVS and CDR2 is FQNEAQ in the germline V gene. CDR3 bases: TGTGCCAGCAGCTTAGGGGGGACTAGCGGGGGCTATGAGACCCAGTACTTC. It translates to CASSLGGTSGGYETQYF. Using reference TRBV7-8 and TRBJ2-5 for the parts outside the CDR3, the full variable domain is GAGVSQSPRYKVAKRGQDVALRCDPISGHVSLFWYQQALGQGPEFLTYFQNEAQLDKSGLPSDRFFAERPEGSVSTLKIQRTQQEDSAVYLCASSLGGTSGGYETQYFGPGTRLLVL.

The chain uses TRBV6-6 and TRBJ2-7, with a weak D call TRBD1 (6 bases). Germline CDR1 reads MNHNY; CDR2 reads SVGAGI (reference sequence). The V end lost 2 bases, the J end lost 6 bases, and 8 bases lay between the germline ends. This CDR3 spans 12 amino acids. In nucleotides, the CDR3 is TGTGCCAGCAGTTACCAAGGGGGCGAGCAGTACTTC. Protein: CASSYQGGEQYF.

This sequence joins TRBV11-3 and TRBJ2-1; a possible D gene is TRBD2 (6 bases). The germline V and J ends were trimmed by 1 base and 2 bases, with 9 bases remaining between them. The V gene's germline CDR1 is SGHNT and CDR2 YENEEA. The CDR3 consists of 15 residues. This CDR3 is CASSLAGGAYNEQFF. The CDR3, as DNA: TGTGCCAGCAGCTTAGCCGGCGGGGCCTACAATGAGCAGTTCTTC.

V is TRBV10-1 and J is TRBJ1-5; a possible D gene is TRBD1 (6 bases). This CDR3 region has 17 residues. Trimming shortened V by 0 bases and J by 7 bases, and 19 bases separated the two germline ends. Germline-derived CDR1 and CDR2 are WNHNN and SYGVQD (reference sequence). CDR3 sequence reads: CASSESTRGAKGQPQHF. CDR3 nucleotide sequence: TGCGCCAGCAGTGAGTCGACTCGGGGGGCTAAAGGGCAGCCCCAGCATTTT.